This entry lists 32 T cell receptor beta chains sequenced from one sample in a study of blood T cell repertoires in COVID-19 (dated by TCRdb to the early 2020s). Library method: the immunoSEQ multiplex PCR assay. TCRdb obtained this table from immuneACCESS and retained in-frame rearrangements with V and J assigned. These tables miss some clones; where compared with another copy, unresolved V genes account for less than half of the shortfall, and the remainder is unexplained. The sample table records about 70,000 clones; roughly 86% of these occur just once. The top ten hold 10% to 15% of the sample. Material for sequencing was peripheral blood. Receptors were obtained from a human donor in a cohort sampled during active COVID-19.

This clone occurred once. V is TRBV6-5 and J is TRBJ1-1; D is uncertain. The CDR3 is 15 residues long. With 7 bases removed from V and 4 bases from J, the gap between germline ends came to 19 bases. Germline CDR1 MNHEY, CDR2 SVGAGI. The chain's CDR3 is CASMGVGRLGTEAFF. The CDR3 coding sequence is TGTGCCAGCATGGGAGTCGGGCGGCTGGGCACTGAAGCTTTCTTT.

The V call is TRBV20-1, the J call TRBJ2-1, with D possibly TRBD2 on 7 matching bases. CDR3 length: 16 residues. The ends were cut back, 3 bases at V and 7 bases at J, with 22 bases in the middle. Germline V gene sequence: CDR1 DFQATT, CDR2 SNEGSKA (reference sequence). DNA of the CDR3: TGCAGTGCTAGTCCCCATGGGGGGGCCCGCGGAAATGAGCAGTTCTTC. Encoded protein: CSASPHGGARGNEQFF.

The DNA for the CDR3 is TGTGCCAGCAGCGCGACAGTCACAGATACGCAGTATTTT. It translates to CASSATVTDTQYF. The genes are TRBV5-4 and TRBJ2-3, with a possible D match to TRBD1 (5 bases). The CDR3 has 13 amino acids. Germline CDR1 is SGHNT and CDR2 is YYREEE (reference sequence). Trimming removed 4 bases at V and 2 bases at J, with 8 bases between.

The J gene is TRBJ2-1, the V gene TRBV9, with D hard to call. From germline, CDR1 is SGDLS and CDR2 YYNGEE. The CDR3 has 15 amino acids. The ends were cut back, 0 bases at V and 2 bases at J, with 9 bases in the middle. The CDR3 reads CASSVGDSPYNEQFF. CDR3 nucleotide sequence: TGTGCCAGCAGCGTAGGAGATTCACCCTACAATGAGCAGTTCTTC.

The rearrangement joins TRBV27 to TRBJ1-2; 8 bases line up with TRBD1. In germline, CDR1 is MNHEY, CDR2 SMNVEV (reference sequence). The V segment lost 5 bases and the J segment 4 bases; nucleotides outside the gene matches: 6. The CDR3 totals 14 residues. The CDR3 region is CASSAGGAVYGYTF. The DNA for the CDR3 is TGTGCCAGCAGTGCAGGGGGCGCAGTCTATGGCTACACCTTC.

The J gene is TRBJ1-1, the V gene TRBV30; D unclear. From germline, CDR1 is GTSNPN and CDR2 SVGIG (reference sequence). Trimming stripped 0 bases from V and 0 bases from J, with 11 bases between. The CDR3 runs to 15 residues. The CDR3 loop is CAWSVLGVMNTEAFF. In nucleotides, the CDR3 is TGTGCCTGGAGTGTACTCGGGGTGATGAACACTGAAGCTTTCTTT.

V usage is TRBV9 and J usage is TRBJ1-1, with D unclear. Germline V CDR1 and CDR2: SGDLS, YYNGEE. Trimming took off 4 bases at V and 1 base at J, with 8 bases between the two ends. CDR3 length: 13 residues. The CDR3 sequence is CASSRRENTEAFF. CDR3 nucleotide sequence: TGTGCCAGCAGCCGTAGAGAGAACACTGAAGCTTTCTTT.

This chain uses TRBV5-4 with TRBJ2-2; a weak D match, TRBD1 (5 bases). The CDR3 covers 16 residues. Deletions cut 4 bases from V and 4 bases from J, with 17 bases between. CDR1 is SGHNT and CDR2 is YYREEE in the germline V gene (reference sequence). CDR3 sequence (DNA): TGTGCCAGCAGCCAGGGTCCAAAATATCTCACCGGGGAGCTGTTTTTT. Translation: CASSQGPKYLTGELFF.

The chain links TRBV2 to TRBJ1-2; TRBD1 matches 10 bases. The CDR3 is 16 residues long. With V trimmed by 7 bases and J by 0 bases, 8 bases remained unmatched. In germline, CDR1 is SNHLY, CDR2 FYNNEI. DNA for the CDR3: TGTGCCAGCAAGGGACAGGGGCCCTTATCTAACTATGGCTACACCTTC. Encoded protein: CASKGQGPLSNYGYTF.

CDR3 nucleotides: TGTGCCAGCAGTTTATTTTTAGGCGGCGAGCAGTACTTC. Translation: CASSLFLGGEQYF. This chain links TRBV12-3 or TRBV12-4 with TRBJ2-7; D not resolved. The length of the CDR3 is 13 residues. The V gene lost 2 bases and the J gene lost 6 bases, with 11 bases spanning the gap.

This chain uses TRBV7-6 with TRBJ2-5, with TRBD2 matching 10 bases. From germline, CDR1 is SGHVS and CDR2 FNYEAQ. J lost 5 bases, V lost 1 base, and 10 bases had no gene match. The CDR3 consists of 17 residues. The CDR3 is CASSLGLSGGAGETQYF. CDR3 bases: TGTGCCAGCAGCTTAGGACTAAGCGGGGGGGCCGGTGAGACCCAGTACTTC.

The rearrangement joins TRBV28 to TRBJ2-7; 7 bases line up with TRBD2. Trimming cost V 2 bases and J 2 bases; bases outside gene matches: 0. This CDR3 spans 13 amino acids. Germline V gene sequence: CDR1 MDHEN, CDR2 SYDVKM. CDR3 protein: CASSLSGAYEQYF. CDR3 nucleotides: TGTGCCAGCAGTTTAAGCGGGGCCTACGAGCAGTACTTC.

This rearrangement joins TRBV5-1 to TRBJ2-2; TRBD2 matches 12 bases. V trimming: 4 bases; J trimming: 7 bases; junction bases outside the gene matches: 8. Germline lookup yields CDR1 SGHRS and CDR2 YFSETQ. CDR3 size: 16 residues. CDR3 DNA sequence: TGCGCCAGCAGCCTTTCTAGCGGGGGGGCCGTCGGGGAGCTGTTTTTT. Its protein is CASSLSSGGAVGELFF.

V usage is TRBV27 and J usage is TRBJ2-5; the match to TRBD1 covers 9 bases. V lost 5 bases, J lost 2 bases, and 9 bases stayed unmatched. This CDR3 is 16 amino acids long. Per the germline V gene, CDR1 is MNHEY and CDR2 is SMNVEV (reference sequence). The CDR3 is CASSRPGQGGQETQYF. In DNA form, the CDR3 reads TGTGCCAGCAGTCGGCCGGGACAGGGAGGGCAAGAGACCCAGTACTTC.

This chain links TRBV7-9 with TRBJ1-4; no definite D call. V was clipped by 10 bases and J by 7 bases, with 16 bases between them. Germline-derived CDR1 and CDR2 are SEHNR and FQNEAQ (reference sequence). The CDR3 extends over 13 amino acids. The CDR3 sequence: CAIAGSDGEKLFF. CDR3 coding DNA: TGTGCCATCGCCGGGAGCGATGGTGAAAAACTGTTTTTT. The entire variable domain, with the rest obtained from reference TRBV7-9 and TRBJ1-4, is as follows: DTGVSQNPRHKITKRGQNVTFRCDPISEHNRLYWYRQTLGQGPEFLTYFQNEAQLEKSRLLSDRFSAERPKGSFSTLEIQRTEQGDSAMYLCAIAGSDGEKLFFGSGTQLSVL.

This clone has more than one count but fewer than ten. The rearrangement uses TRBV28 and TRBJ1-1; 7 nucleotides align to TRBD1. J gave up 1 base and V 7 bases, and 3 bases lay outside the gene matches. CDR1 and CDR2 from the germline V gene are MDHEN and SYDVKM. The CDR3 covers 13 residues. DNA of the CDR3: TGTGCCAGCATTCAGGGGGGGAACACTGAAGCTTTCTTT. Protein product: CASIQGGNTEAFF.

The chain uses TRBV6-2 or TRBV6-3 and TRBJ2-1, with D perhaps TRBD2 (5 bases). CDR3 length equals 13 residues. V lost 6 bases to trimming and J lost 10 bases, with 16 bases between them. CDR1 is MNHEY, CDR2 SVGEGT, per germline. CDR3 amino acids: CASSQRTEPEQFF. The CDR3 DNA follows: TGTGCCAGCAGCCAGCGGACGGAGCCGGAGCAGTTCTTC.

The rearrangement links TRBV2 to TRBJ2-7, with 11 bases that match TRBD2. Germline CDR1 reads SNHLY; CDR2 reads FYNNEI. The CDR3 runs to 15 residues. With 4 bases clipped from V and 8 bases from J, the junction kept 10 bases outside the gene matches. The CDR3 reads CASSAGLAGPYQQYF. CDR3 in DNA: TGTGCCAGCAGTGCAGGACTAGCGGGTCCCTATCAGCAGTACTTC.

The chain links TRBV11-2 to TRBJ1-3; D gene unclear. The CDR3 is 16 amino acids. The germline V and J ends were trimmed by 5 bases and 0 bases, with 14 bases remaining between them. Germline CDR1 is SGHAT and CDR2 is FQNNGV. CDR3 loop: CASSPPGAHSGNTIYF. The CDR3 nucleotides are TGTGCCAGCAGCCCCCCCGGAGCCCACTCTGGAAACACCATATATTTT.

The chain links TRBV4-1 to TRBJ2-1; 7 positions agree with TRBD2. The CDR3 runs to 17 residues. V was clipped by 0 bases and J by 9 bases; unmatched bases: 14. Germline V gives CDR1 MGHRA, CDR2 YSYEKL. The DNA for the CDR3 is TGCGCCAGCAGCCAAGAGTCCCCTAGCGGTTATAATAGTGAGCAGTTCTTC. Its translation is CASSQESPSGYNSEQFF.

The rearrangement uses TRBV3-1 (or the pseudogene TRBV3-2) and TRBJ2-7; 10 bases fit TRBD1. This CDR3 region has 14 residues. Germline loops: CDR1 LGHDT, CDR2 YNNKEL (reference sequence). V shed 4 bases, J shed 3 bases, and the junction held 3 bases outside the gene matches. CDR3 amino acids: CASSLRTGGYEQYF. The DNA of the CDR3 is TGTGCCAGCAGCCTCCGGACAGGGGGCTACGAGCAGTACTTC.

The V and J genes are TRBV4-2 and TRBJ2-5; TRBD2 aligns across 9 bases. Trimming removed 0 bases from V and 5 bases from J; junction bases left unmatched: 7. Looked up from germline, CDR1 is LGHNA and CDR2 is YNFKEQ. The CDR3 consists of 16 residues. CDR3 DNA sequence: TGTGCCAGCAGCCAAGATCGGGCGGGGGGGCCGGAGACCCAGTACTTC. It specifies CASSQDRAGGPETQYF.

This chain connects TRBV7-2 to TRBJ2-5, with 7 bases aligning to TRBD2. This CDR3 is 19 amino acids long. Germline V gives CDR1 SGHTA, CDR2 FQGNSA. The V segment lost 4 bases and the J segment 1 base; nucleotides outside the gene matches: 18. For the CDR3, the DNA is TGTGCCAGCAGCTACAGATGGGGGGGTGGCGGATCTCTCCAAGAGACCCAGTACTTC. It specifies CASSYRWGGGGSLQETQYF.

The V gene is TRBV25-1, the J gene TRBJ2-2; 14 bases fit TRBD2. The length of the CDR3 is 16 residues. J gave up 7 bases and V 2 bases, and 3 bases lay outside the gene matches. Per the germline V gene, CDR1 is MGHDK and CDR2 is SYGVNS. The CDR3 here is CASSEPGTSGGGELFF. CDR3 in DNA: TGTGCCAGCAGTGAACCCGGGACTAGCGGGGGCGGGGAGCTGTTTTTT.

The rearrangement uses TRBV19 and TRBJ2-1; 9 bases line up with TRBD1. Germline V lookup: CDR1 LNHDA, CDR2 SQIVND (reference sequence). V shed 8 bases, J shed 7 bases, and the junction held 12 bases outside the gene matches. The CDR3 covers 15 residues. The CDR3 sequence: CASRPGQGNLNEQFF. CDR3 DNA: TGTGCCAGTCGCCCGGGACAGGGTAACTTGAATGAGCAGTTCTTC.

This rearrangement joins TRBV5-4 to TRBJ1-2; tentatively, D is TRBD1 (5 bases). The CDR3 sequence is 13 residues long. Per the germline V gene, CDR1 is SGHNT and CDR2 is YYREEE (reference sequence). V lost 0 bases, J lost 4 bases, and 7 bases lay in between. The CDR3, as DNA: TGTGCCAGCAGCTTGGAACAGGTCTATGGCTACACCTTC. Protein: CASSLEQVYGYTF. The entire variable domain, with the rest obtained from reference TRBV5-4 and TRBJ1-2, is as follows: ETGVTQSPTHLIKTRGQQVTLRCSSQSGHNTVSWYQQALGQGPQFIFQYYREEENGRGNFPPRFSGLQFPNYSSELNVNALELDDSALYLCASSLEQVYGYTFGSGTRLTVV.

The gene calls are TRBV7-9 and TRBJ2-5, with 9 bases that match TRBD1. V was pared by 4 bases and J by 1 base, with 7 bases of the junction left unmatched. This CDR3 has 16 amino acids. CDR1 and CDR2 from the germline V gene are SEHNR and FQNEAQ (reference sequence). CDR3 in DNA: TGTGCCAGCAGCTCGGTGGAGGACAGGGGCCAAGAGACCCAGTACTTC. Translating gives CASSSVEDRGQETQYF.

The rearrangement uses TRBV6-5 and TRBJ1-2, with D unclear. CDR3 length: 15 amino acids. The germline CDR1 and CDR2 sequences are MNHEY and SVGAGI. V was pared by 0 bases and J by 1 base, with 9 bases between. CDR3 region: CASSYSGSLNYGYTF. The CDR3 nucleotides read TGTGCCAGCAGTTACTCGGGCAGTCTTAACTATGGCTACACCTTC.

This clone was counted between two and nine times. The genes are TRBV5-1 and TRBJ2-7; 8 nucleotides agree with TRBD1. CDR1 is SGHRS and CDR2 is YFSETQ in the germline V gene. CDR3 length equals 14 residues. With V trimmed by 0 bases and J by 2 bases, 1 base remained unmatched. Written as DNA, the CDR3 is TGCGCCAGCAGCTTGGCGACAGGGGCCTACGAGCAGTACTTC. It is translated as CASSLATGAYEQYF. The whole variable domain, remainder taken from reference TRBV5-1 and TRBJ2-7, is KAGVTQTPRYLIKTRGQQVTLSCSPISGHRSVSWYQQTPGQGLQFLFEYFSETQRNKGNFPGRFSGRQFSNSRSEMNVSTLELGDSALYLCASSLATGAYEQYFGPGTRLTVT.

This clone was seen more than once but under ten times. The gene calls are TRBV5-6 and TRBJ2-7, with 9 bases matching TRBD2. This CDR3 is built from 16 residues. CDR1 SGHDT and CDR2 YYEEEE come from the germline V gene. V trimming: 4 bases; J trimming: 9 bases; junction bases outside the gene matches: 17. CDR3 nucleotides: TGTGCCAGCAGCCGGGGCAACCTAGCGGGAACCGCTGGGCAGTACTTC. Amino acid sequence: CASSRGNLAGTAGQYF. The whole variable domain, filled in from reference TRBV5-6 and TRBJ2-7, reads DAGVTQSPTHLIKTRGQQVTLRCSPKSGHDTVSWYQQALGQGPQFIFQYYEEEERQRGNFPDRFSGHQFPNYSSELNVNALLLGDSALYLCASSRGNLAGTAGQYFGPGTRLTVT.

The rearrangement links TRBV3-1 (or the pseudogene TRBV3-2) to TRBJ1-2; 8 bases match TRBD1. From germline, CDR1 is LGHDT and CDR2 YNNKEL (reference sequence). J gave up 6 bases and V 0 bases, and 6 bases lay outside the gene matches. The CDR3 is made up of 15 amino acids. The CDR3 DNA is TGTGCCAGCAGCCAAGAAGGGCAGGGGGCGCATGGCTACACCTTC. This sequence encodes CASSQEGQGAHGYTF.

The V gene is TRBV7-9, the J gene TRBJ2-1, with 10 positions matching TRBD1. The CDR3 covers 15 residues. Germline values: CDR1 SEHNR, CDR2 FQNEAQ (reference sequence). J was trimmed by 3 bases and V by 8 bases; bases with no gene match: 7. Written as DNA, the CDR3 is TGTGCCAGCTTCCCCAGGACAGGGGGCTACAATGAGCAGTTCTTC. Residues: CASFPRTGGYNEQFF. The whole variable domain, filled in from reference TRBV7-9 and TRBJ2-1, reads DTGVSQNPRHKITKRGQNVTFRCDPISEHNRLYWYRQTLGQGPEFLTYFQNEAQLEKSRLLSDRFSAERPKGSFSTLEIQRTEQGDSAMYLCASFPRTGGYNEQFFGPGTRLTVL.